The source of this T cell receptor beta chain is a study of T cell changes during pregnancy in multiple sclerosis. Some clones are missing from TCRdb's copy, which holds only in-frame ones; the method was immunoSEQ multiplex PCR. The sample includes tens of thousands of clones, more than 85% seen only once; the top ten take roughly 1.2%. This CDR3 contains 19 residues. Germline CDR1 and CDR2: LNHDA and SQIVND (reference sequence). V lost 5 bases, J lost 3 bases, and 17 bases stayed unmatched. Sequencing was performed on peripheral blood, taken after pregnancy. The sequence was obtained from a female donor in good health, enrolled as a control in a pregnancy study. The V call is TRBV19, the J call TRBJ2-7; 12 bases are a match to TRBD2. The CDR3 sequence is CASSGPQGRTSGNRYEQYF. CDR3 in DNA: TGTGCCAGTAGTGGTCCACAGGGCCGGACTAGCGGGAACCGCTACGAGCAGTACTTC.